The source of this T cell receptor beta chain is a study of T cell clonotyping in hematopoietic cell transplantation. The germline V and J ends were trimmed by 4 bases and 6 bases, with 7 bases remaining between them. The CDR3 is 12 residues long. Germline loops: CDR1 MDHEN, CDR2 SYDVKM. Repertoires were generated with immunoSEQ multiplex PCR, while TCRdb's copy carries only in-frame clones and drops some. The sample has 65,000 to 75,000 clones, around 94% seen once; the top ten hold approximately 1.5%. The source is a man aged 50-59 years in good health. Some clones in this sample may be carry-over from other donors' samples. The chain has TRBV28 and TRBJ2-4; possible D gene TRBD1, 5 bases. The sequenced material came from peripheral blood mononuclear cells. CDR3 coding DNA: TGTGCCAGCAGTTCAACAGGAAACATTCAGTACTTC. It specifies CASSSTGNIQYF. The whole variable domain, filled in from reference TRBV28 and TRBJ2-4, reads DVKVTQSSRYLVKRTGEKVFLECVQDMDHENMFWYRQDPGLGLRLIYFSYDVKMKEKGDIPEGYSVSREKKERFSLILESASTNQTSMYLCASSSTGNIQYFGAGTRLSVL.